The entry below gives a single T cell receptor (beta chain) sequence along with its context. Its antigen is as yet unknown. Mouse names are used for the genes. The read comes to an end 1 residue before the CDR3 does, leaving the germline J gene to fill in the end. This sample was included in a study of tissue T cells after allogeneic stem cell transplantation. Study findings and constraints: Limitations included a small, clinically heterogeneous cohort and limited sampling depth.

TCRdb's table, derived via immunoSEQ multiplex PCR, lists solely in-frame clones and lacks some. The table has approximately 4,500 clones, 35% to 50% seen once. The time point denotes: mouse harvest day 14 after allogeneic transplant. Each mouse received 10^7 T-cell-depleted marrow cells plus 10^6 splenic CD5+ T cells by tail vein. V dropped 4 bases and J dropped 0; count of bases not matched to a gene: 4. The CDR3 sequence is 15 residues long. Germline-derived CDR1 and CDR2 are KGHPV and FQNQEV (reference sequence). The rearrangement joins TRBV26 to TRBJ2-4, with 7 nucleotides matching TRBD1. The sample consisted of gut tissue. The TCR originated in a female BALB/c mouse given C57BL/6 T cells with graft-versus-host disease after an allogeneic hematopoietic cell transplant. The CDR3 bases that were read are TGTGCCAGCAGTCCTCACAGGGGTAGTCAAAACACCTTGTAC. It yields the protein CASSPHRGSQNTLY. The entire CDR3 is CASSPHRGSQNTLYF.